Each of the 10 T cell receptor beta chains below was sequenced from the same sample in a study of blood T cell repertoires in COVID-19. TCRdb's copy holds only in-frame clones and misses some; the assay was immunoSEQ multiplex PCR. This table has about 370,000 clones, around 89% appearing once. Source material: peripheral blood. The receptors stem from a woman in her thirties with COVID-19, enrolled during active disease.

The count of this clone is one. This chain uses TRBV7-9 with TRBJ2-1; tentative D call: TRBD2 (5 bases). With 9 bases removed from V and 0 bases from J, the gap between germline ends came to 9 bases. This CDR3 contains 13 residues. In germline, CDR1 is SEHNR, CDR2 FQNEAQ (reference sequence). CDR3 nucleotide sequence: TGTGCCAGGTCTCGGGGCTCCTACAATGAGCAGTTCTTC. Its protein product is CARSRGSYNEQFF. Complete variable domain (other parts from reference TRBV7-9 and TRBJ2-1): DTGVSQNPRHKITKRGQNVTFRCDPISEHNRLYWYRQTLGQGPEFLTYFQNEAQLEKSRLLSDRFSAERPKGSFSTLEIQRTEQGDSAMYLCARSRGSYNEQFFGPGTRLTVL.

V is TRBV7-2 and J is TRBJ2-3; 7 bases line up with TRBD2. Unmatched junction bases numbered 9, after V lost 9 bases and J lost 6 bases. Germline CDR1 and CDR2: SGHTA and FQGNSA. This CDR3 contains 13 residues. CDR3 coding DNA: TGTGCCAGATGGGGGGGGTTCCCGGATACGCAGTATTTT. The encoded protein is CARWGGFPDTQYF.

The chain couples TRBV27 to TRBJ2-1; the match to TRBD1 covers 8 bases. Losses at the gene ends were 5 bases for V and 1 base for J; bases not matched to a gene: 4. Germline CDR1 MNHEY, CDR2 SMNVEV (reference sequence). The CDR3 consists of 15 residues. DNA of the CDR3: TGTGCCAGCAGTATAAGACAGGGGTCCTACAATGAGCAGTTCTTC. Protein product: CASSIRQGSYNEQFF.

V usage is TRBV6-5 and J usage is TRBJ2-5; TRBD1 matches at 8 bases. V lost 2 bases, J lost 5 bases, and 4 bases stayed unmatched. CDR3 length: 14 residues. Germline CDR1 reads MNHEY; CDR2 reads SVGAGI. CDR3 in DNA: TGTGCCAGCAGTTACCGGACAGGGAGGGAGACCCAGTACTTC. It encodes CASSYRTGRETQYF.

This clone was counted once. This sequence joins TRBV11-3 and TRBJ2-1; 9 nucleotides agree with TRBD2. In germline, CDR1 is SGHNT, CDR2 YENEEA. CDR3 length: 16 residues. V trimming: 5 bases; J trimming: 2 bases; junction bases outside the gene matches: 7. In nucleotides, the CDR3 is TGTGCCAGCAGCCAGCAGGCGGGAGGGGCCTACAATGAGCAGTTCTTC. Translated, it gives CASSQQAGGAYNEQFF.

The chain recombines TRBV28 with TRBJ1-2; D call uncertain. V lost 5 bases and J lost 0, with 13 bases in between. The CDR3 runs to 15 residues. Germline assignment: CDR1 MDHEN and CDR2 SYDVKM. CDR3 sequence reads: CASSPAGRANYGYTF. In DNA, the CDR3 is TGTGCCAGCAGTCCCGCCGGGAGGGCTAACTATGGCTACACCTTC.

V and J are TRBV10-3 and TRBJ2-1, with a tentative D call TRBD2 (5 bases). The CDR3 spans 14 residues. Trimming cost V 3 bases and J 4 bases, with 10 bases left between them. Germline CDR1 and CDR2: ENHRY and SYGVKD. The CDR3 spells CAISEGEGYNEQFF. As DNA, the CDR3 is TGTGCCATCAGTGAAGGAGAGGGATACAATGAGCAGTTCTTC.

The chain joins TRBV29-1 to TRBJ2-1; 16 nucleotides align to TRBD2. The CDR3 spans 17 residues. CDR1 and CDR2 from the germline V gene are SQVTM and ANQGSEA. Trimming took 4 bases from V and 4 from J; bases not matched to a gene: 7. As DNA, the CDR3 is TGCAGCGTTGCCGGGACTAGCGGGGGGGTGGTGTACAATGAGCAGTTCTTC. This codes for CSVAGTSGGVVYNEQFF.

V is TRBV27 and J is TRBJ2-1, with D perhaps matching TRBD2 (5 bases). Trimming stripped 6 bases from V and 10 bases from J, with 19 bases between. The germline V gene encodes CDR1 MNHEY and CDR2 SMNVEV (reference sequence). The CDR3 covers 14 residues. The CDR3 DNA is TGTGCCAGCAGCCATTACGGGGAAGGTTCGGAGCAGTTCTTC. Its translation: CASSHYGEGSEQFF.

CDR3 DNA sequence: TGCGCCAGCAGCTTGGTGCAGGGATTGGACACTGAAGCTTTCTTT. It codes for CASSLVQGLDTEAFF. The chain has TRBV5-1 and TRBJ1-1; TRBD1 is a possible D gene (5 bases). This CDR3 spans 15 amino acids. The V gene lost 0 bases and the J gene lost 3 bases, with 12 bases spanning the gap. The V gene's germline CDR1 is SGHRS and CDR2 YFSETQ.